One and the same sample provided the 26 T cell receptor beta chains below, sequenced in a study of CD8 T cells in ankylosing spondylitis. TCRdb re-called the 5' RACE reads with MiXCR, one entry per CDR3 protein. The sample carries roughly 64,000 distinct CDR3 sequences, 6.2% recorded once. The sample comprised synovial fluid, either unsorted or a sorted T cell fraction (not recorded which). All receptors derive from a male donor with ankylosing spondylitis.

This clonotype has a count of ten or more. CDR3: CASSLDGSSSYNEQFF. CDR3 sequence (DNA): TGCGCCAGCAGCTTGGACGGCTCGAGCTCCTACAATGAGCAGTTCTTC. The rearrangement joins TRBV5-1 to TRBJ2-1, with D uncertain. Germline-derived CDR1 and CDR2 are SGHRS and YFSETQ. This CDR3 is built from 16 residues. The germline V and J ends were trimmed by 0 bases and 0 bases, with 10 bases remaining between them.

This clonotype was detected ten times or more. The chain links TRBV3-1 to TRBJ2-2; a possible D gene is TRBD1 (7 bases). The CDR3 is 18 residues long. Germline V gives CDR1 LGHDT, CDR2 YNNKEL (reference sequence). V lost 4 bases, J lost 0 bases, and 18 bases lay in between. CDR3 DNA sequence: TGTGCCAGCAGCCTTTCCGACAGGGAGGCCCCGAACACCGGGGAGCTGTTTTTT. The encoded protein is CASSLSDREAPNTGELFF.

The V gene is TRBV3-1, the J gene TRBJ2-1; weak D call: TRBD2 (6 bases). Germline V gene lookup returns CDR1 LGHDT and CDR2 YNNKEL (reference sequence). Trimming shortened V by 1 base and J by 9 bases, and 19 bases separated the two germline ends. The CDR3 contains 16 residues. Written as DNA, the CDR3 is TGTGCCAGCAGCCAAGGCCCCGGGAGATCCCGGGGTGAGCAGTTCTTC. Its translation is CASSQGPGRSRGEQFF.

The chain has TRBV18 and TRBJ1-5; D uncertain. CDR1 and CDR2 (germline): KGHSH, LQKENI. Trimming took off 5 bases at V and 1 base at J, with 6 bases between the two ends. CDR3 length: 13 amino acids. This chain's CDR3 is CASSVNSNQPQHF. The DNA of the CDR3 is TGTGCCAGCTCAGTGAACAGCAATCAGCCCCAGCATTTT.

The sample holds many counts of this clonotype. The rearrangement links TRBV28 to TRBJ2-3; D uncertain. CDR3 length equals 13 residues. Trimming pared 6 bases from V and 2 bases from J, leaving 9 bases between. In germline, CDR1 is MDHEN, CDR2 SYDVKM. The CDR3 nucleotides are TGTGCCAGCAGAGGATGGGTCACAGATACGCAGTATTTT. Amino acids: CASRGWVTDTQYF.

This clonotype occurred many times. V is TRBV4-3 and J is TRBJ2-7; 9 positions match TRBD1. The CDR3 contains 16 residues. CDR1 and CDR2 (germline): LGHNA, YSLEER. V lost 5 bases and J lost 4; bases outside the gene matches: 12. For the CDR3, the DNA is TGCGCCAGCAGCAGAACCGCGGACAGGGGAATGTACGAGCAGTACTTC. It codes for CASSRTADRGMYEQYF.

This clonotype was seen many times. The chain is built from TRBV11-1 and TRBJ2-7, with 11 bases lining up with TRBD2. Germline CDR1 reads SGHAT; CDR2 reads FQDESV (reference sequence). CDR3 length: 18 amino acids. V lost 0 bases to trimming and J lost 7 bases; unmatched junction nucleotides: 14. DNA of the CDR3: TGTGCCAGCAGCTTAGCAAGGGAGCAGACTAGCGGGATCCGGGAGCAGTACTTC. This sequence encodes CASSLAREQTSGIREQYF.

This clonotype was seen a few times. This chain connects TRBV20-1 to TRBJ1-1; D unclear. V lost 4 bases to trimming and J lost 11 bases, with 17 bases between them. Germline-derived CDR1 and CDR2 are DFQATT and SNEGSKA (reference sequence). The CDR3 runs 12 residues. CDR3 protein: CSAIGQAEGAFF. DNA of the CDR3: TGCAGTGCTATCGGTCAGGCGGAGGGTGCTTTCTTT.

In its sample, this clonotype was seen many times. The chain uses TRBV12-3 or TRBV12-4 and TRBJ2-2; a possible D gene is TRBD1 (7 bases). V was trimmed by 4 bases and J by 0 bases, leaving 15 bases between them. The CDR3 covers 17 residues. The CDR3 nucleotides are TGTGCCAGCAGTTCCCGGGGGACAGCCCCGAACACCGGGGAGCTGTTTTTT. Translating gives CASSSRGTAPNTGELFF.

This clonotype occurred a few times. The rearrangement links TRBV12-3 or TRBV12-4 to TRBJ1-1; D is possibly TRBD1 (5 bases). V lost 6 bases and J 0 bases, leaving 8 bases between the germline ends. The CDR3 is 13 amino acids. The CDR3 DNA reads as TGTGCCAGCAGCGCGACAGTGAACACTGAAGCTTTCTTT. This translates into CASSATVNTEAFF.

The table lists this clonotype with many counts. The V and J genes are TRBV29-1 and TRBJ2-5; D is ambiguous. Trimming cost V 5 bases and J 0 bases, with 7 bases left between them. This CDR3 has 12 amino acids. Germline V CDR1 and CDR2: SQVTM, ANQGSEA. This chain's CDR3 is CSVLVNQETQYF. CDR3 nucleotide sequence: TGCAGCGTTTTGGTGAACCAAGAGACCCAGTACTTC.

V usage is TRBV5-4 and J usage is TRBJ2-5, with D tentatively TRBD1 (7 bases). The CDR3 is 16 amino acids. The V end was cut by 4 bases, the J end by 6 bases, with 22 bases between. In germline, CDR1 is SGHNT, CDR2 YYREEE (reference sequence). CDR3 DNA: TGTGCCAGCAGCCCCGCCGCGGGGCAGGGGGACAAGACCCAGTACTTC. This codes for CASSPAAGQGDKTQYF.

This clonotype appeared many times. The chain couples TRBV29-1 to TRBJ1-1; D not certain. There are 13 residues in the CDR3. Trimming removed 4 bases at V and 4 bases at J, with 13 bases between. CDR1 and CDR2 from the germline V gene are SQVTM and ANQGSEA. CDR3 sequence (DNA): TGCAGCGTTGGATCGGGTCCTGGCACTGAAGCTTTCTTT. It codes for CSVGSGPGTEAFF.

The CDR3 here is CASSLALVRGGDQETQYF. In nucleotides, the CDR3 is TGTGCCAGCAGCTTAGCGCTTGTCCGGGGTGGGGATCAAGAGACCCAGTACTTC. V and J are TRBV7-2 and TRBJ2-5; D possibly corresponds to TRBD2 (5 bases). The CDR3 has 18 amino acids. Per the germline V gene, CDR1 is SGHTA and CDR2 is FQGNSA. Trimming left V 0 bases short and J 2 bases short, with 19 bases between.

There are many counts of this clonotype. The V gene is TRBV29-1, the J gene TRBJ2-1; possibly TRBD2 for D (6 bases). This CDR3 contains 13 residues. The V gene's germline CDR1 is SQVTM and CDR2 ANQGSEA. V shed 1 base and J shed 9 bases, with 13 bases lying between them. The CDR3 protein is CSVEGSSVREQFF. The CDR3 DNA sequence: TGCAGCGTTGAAGGGTCTAGCGTTCGTGAGCAGTTCTTC.

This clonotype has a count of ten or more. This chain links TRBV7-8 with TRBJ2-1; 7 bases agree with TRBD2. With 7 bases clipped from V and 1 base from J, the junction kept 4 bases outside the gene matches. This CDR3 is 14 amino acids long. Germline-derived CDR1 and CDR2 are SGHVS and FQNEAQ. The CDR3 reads CASTGRGSYNEQFF. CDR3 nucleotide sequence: TGTGCCAGCACGGGGAGGGGTTCCTACAATGAGCAGTTCTTC.

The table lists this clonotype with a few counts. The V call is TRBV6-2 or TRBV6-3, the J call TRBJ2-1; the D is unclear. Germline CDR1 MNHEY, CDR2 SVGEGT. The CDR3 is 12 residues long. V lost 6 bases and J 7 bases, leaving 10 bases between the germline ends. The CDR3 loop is CASSLQGNEQFF. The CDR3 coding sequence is TGTGCCAGCAGCCTTCAAGGGAATGAGCAGTTCTTC.

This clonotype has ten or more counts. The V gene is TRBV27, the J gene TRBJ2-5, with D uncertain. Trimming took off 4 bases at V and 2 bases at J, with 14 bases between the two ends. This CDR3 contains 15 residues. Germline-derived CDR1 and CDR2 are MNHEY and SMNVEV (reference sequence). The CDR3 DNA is TGTGCCAGCAGTTACTCCCCCCGCAGGCAAGAGACCCAGTACTTC. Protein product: CASSYSPRRQETQYF.

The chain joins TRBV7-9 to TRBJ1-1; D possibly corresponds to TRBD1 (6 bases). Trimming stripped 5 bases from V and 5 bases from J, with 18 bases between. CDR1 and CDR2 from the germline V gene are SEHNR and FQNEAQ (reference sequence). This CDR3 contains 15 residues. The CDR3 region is CASSPGDGRATEAFF. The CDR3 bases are TGTGCCAGCAGCCCAGGGGACGGTCGTGCGACTGAAGCTTTCTTT.

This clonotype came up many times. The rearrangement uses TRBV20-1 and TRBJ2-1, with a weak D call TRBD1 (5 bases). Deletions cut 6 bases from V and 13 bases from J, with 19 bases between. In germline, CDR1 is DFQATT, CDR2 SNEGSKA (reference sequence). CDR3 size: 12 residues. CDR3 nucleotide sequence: TGCAGTGCCACCGTAGTAGACAGCCGCCAGTTCTTC. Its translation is CSATVVDSRQFF.

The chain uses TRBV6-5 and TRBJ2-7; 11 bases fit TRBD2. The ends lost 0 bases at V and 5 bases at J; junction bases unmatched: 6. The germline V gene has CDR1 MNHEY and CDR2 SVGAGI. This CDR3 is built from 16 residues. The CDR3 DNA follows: TGTGCCAGCAGTTACTCTTTAGCGGGAGGGCAGAACGAGCAGTACTTC. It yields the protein CASSYSLAGGQNEQYF.

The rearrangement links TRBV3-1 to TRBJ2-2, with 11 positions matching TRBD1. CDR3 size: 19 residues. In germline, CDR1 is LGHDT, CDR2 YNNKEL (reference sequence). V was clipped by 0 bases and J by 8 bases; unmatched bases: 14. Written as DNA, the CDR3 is TGTGCCAGCAGCCAAGATATCTCGGACAGGGGGCCTCACTCGGGGGAGCTGTTTTTT. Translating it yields CASSQDISDRGPHSGELFF.

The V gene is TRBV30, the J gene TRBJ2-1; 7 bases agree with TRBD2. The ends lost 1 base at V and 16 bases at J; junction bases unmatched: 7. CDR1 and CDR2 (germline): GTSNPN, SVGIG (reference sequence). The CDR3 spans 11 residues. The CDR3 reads CAWSEAGVRFF. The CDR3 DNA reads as TGTGCCTGGAGTGAGGCGGGAGTACGATTCTTC. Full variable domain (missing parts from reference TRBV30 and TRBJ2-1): SQTIHQWPATLVQPVGSPLSLECTVEGTSNPNLYWYRQAAGRGLQLLFYSVGIGQISSEVPQNLSASRPQDRQFILSSKKLLLSDSGFYLCAWSEAGVRFFGPGTRLTVL.

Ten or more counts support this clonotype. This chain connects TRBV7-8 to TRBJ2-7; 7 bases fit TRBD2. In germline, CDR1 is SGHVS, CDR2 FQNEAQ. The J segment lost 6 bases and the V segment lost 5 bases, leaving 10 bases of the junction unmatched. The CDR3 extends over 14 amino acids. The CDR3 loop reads CASSEARAGSEQYF. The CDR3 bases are TGTGCCAGCAGCGAGGCCCGAGCGGGGTCCGAGCAGTACTTC.

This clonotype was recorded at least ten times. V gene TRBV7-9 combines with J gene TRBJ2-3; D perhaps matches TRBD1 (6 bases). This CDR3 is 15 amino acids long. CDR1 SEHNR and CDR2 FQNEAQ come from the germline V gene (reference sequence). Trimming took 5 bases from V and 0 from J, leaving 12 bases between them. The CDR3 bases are TGTGCCAGCAGCCCTGAAGGGACAAGCACAGATACGCAGTATTTT. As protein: CASSPEGTSTDTQYF. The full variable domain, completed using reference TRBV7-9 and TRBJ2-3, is DTGVSQNPRHKITKRGQNVTFRCDPISEHNRLYWYRQTLGQGPEFLTYFQNEAQLEKSRLLSDRFSAERPKGSFSTLEIQRTEQGDSAMYLCASSPEGTSTDTQYFGPGTRLTVL.

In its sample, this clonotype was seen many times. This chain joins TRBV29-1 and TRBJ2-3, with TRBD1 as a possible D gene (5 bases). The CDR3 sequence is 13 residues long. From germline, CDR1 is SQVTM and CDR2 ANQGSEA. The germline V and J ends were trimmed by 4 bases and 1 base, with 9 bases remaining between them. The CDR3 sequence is CSVAGAGTDTQYF. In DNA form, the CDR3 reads TGCAGCGTTGCTGGGGCCGGCACAGATACGCAGTATTTT.